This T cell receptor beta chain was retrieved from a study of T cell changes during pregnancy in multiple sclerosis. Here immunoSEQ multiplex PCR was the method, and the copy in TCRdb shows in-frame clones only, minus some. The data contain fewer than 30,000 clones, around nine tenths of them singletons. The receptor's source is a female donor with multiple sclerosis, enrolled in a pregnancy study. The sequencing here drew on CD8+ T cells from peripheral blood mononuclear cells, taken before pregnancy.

CDR3 sequence reads: CASSGSGKQETQYF. CDR3 nucleotide sequence: TGTGCCAGCAGCGGTAGCGGGAAACAAGAGACCCAGTACTTC. This sequence joins TRBV9 and TRBJ2-5; the match to TRBD2 covers 8 bases. This CDR3 comprises 14 residues. The germline V gene encodes CDR1 SGDLS and CDR2 YYNGEE. Unmatched junction bases numbered 3, after V lost 3 bases and J lost 2 bases.